Listed below are T cell receptor beta chains from one sample, sequenced in a study of blood T cell repertoires in COVID-19. The data were produced by immunoSEQ multiplex PCR, yet TCRdb's version contains in-frame clones alone and is incomplete. Of hundreds of thousands of clones listed, about four fifths were seen once; the top ten hold over 7.5%. Sequences were obtained from peripheral blood. Receptor source: a man at least 80 years old with acute or convalescent COVID-19. Each CDR3 is given with its conserved first and last residue. D genes are given only for firm matches. Clone size, where shown, is once, few, many, or a class for clones that have expanded.

d_call,clone_size,cdr3_length,j_call,v_call,cdr3_aa,cdr3_nt
NA,NA,14,TRBJ2-7,TRBV18,CASSPGPSRDEQYF,TGTGCCAGCTCACCGGGGCCTAGTAGGGACGAGCAGTACTTC
TRBD1,NA,15,TRBJ1-6,TRBV11-2,CASSLRGPGNSPLHF,TGTGCCAGCAGCTTGAGGGGGCCGGGGAATTCACCCCTCCACTTT
TRBD2,NA,19,TRBJ2-3,TRBV4-1,CASSQDTRLAGGYTDTQYF,TGCGCCAGCAGCCAAGATACCCGACTAGCGGGGGGTTACACAGATACGCAGTATTTT
TRBD2,NA,16,TRBJ2-3,TRBV7-2,CASRSGTSGSTDTQYF,TGTGCCAGCAGGTCCGGGACTAGCGGTAGCACAGATACGCAGTATTTT
TRBD2,NA,16,TRBJ2-5,TRBV4-2,CASSRVAGGPQETQYF,TGTGCCAGCAGCCGAGTAGCGGGAGGACCTCAAGAGACCCAGTACTTC
TRBD1,NA,14,TRBJ1-6,TRBV9,CASSAGQVNSPLHF,TGTGCCAGCAGCGCGGGACAGGTCAATTCACCCCTCCACTTT
TRBD1,NA,14,TRBJ1-1,TRBV18,CASSPRGQGTEAFF,TGTGCCAGCTCACCCCGTGGACAGGGCACTGAAGCTTTCTTT
NA,NA,14,TRBJ2-1,TRBV24-1,CATSGGDLYNEQFF,TGTGCCACCAGTGGGGGGGATCTCTACAATGAGCAGTTCTTC
NA,NA,14,TRBJ1-6,TRBV28,CASSRGGRNSPLHF,TGTGCCAGCAGTAGGGGGGGACGCAATTCACCCCTCCACTTT
NA,few,15,TRBJ1-4,TRBV6-2/TRBV6-3,CASSYDGRTNEKLFF,TGTGCCAGCAGTTACGATGGCAGGACTAATGAAAAACTGTTTTTT
TRBD2,NA,14,TRBJ2-3,TRBV24-1,CATSDSGGADTQYF,TGTGCCACCAGTGATTCCGGGGGGGCAGATACGCAGTATTTT
TRBD1,once,11,TRBJ2-3,TRBV10-1,CASSRTGPQYF,TGCGCCAGCAGTAGGACAGGTCCGCAGTATTTT
NA,NA,13,TRBJ2-5,TRBV7-2,CASSSARRETQYF,TGTGCCAGCAGCTCGGCCCGGAGGGAGACCCAGTACTTC
NA,NA,19,TRBJ2-2,TRBV27,CASSRKPPILGSNTGELFF,TGTGCCAGCAGTCGGAAGCCCCCGATACTAGGTTCCAACACCGGGGAGCTGTTTTTT
TRBD2,NA,14,TRBJ2-1,TRBV27,CASSSRDYTTEQFF,TGTGCCAGCAGTTCCCGGGACTATACTACTGAGCAGTTCTTC
NA,NA,14,TRBJ1-2,TRBV10-2,CASNGVEGGNGYTF,TGCGCCAGCAACGGCGTGGAGGGAGGGAATGGCTACACCTTC
NA,NA,15,TRBJ1-1,TRBV5-4,CASSLGTQGPLGAFF,TGTGCCAGCAGCCTCGGGACACAGGGACCTTTGGGGGCTTTCTTT
TRBD1,NA,14,TRBJ1-5,TRBV6-5,CASRPGTANQPQHF,TGTGCCAGCAGACCCGGGACAGCCAATCAGCCCCAGCATTTT
NA,NA,13,TRBJ2-5,TRBV5-1,CASSLAGRETQYF,TGCGCCAGCAGCTTGGCGGGGAGAGAGACCCAGTACTTC
NA,NA,12,TRBJ2-1,TRBV7-8,CASSFSMAKQFF,TGTGCCAGCAGCTTCAGTATGGCAAAGCAGTTCTTC
NA,many,13,TRBJ1-4,TRBV2,CASIRGADEKLFF,TGTGCCAGCATCCGCGGGGCGGATGAAAAACTGTTTTTT
NA,NA,19,TRBJ1-2,TRBV21-1,CASSKDDRDRGHPVRGYTF,TGTGCCAGCAGCAAAGACGACCGGGACAGGGGCCACCCCGTGAGGGGCTACACCTTC
NA,NA,16,TRBJ2-7,TRBV19,CASSISGSRNSYEQYF,TGTGCCAGTAGTATTTCAGGGTCCAGAAACTCCTACGAGCAGTACTTC
NA,NA,14,TRBJ2-1,TRBV18,CASSPPDTSSEQFF,TGTGCCAGCTCACCACCGGACACCTCGAGTGAGCAGTTCTTC
NA,NA,11,TRBJ2-1,TRBV11-2,CASSFDNEQFF,TGTGCCAGCAGCTTCGACAATGAGCAGTTCTTC
TRBD2,NA,16,TRBJ2-7,TRBV5-6,CASSSAGLAGGNEQYF,TGTGCCAGCAGCTCAGCTGGACTAGCGGGGGGAAACGAGCAGTACTTC
NA,NA,13,TRBJ1-5,TRBV18,CASSPGAGQPQHF,TGTGCCAGCTCACCGGGAGCAGGCCAGCCCCAGCATTTT
NA,few,14,TRBJ1-6,TRBV27,CASQRQETNSPLHF,TGTGCCAGCCAACGCCAGGAAACGAACTCACCCCTCCACTTT
NA,NA,13,TRBJ1-5,TRBV12-3/TRBV12-4,CASSFGSNQPQHF,TGTGCCAGCAGTTTCGGGTCAAATCAGCCCCAGCATTTT
TRBD1,NA,14,TRBJ1-5,TRBV6-5,CASRQDRGDQPQHF,TGTGCCAGCAGACAAGACAGGGGTGATCAGCCCCAGCATTTT
TRBD1,NA,14,TRBJ2-2,TRBV10-3,CAISDRGLSGELFF,TGTGCCATCAGCGACAGGGGTCTGAGCGGGGAGCTGTTTTTT
TRBD1,NA,16,TRBJ2-7,TRBV28,CASSPQGQGNSYEQYF,TGTGCCAGCAGCCCTCAGGGACAGGGGAACTCCTACGAGCAGTACTTC
NA,NA,12,TRBJ1-1,TRBV11-2,CASSLNANEAFF,TGTGCCAGCAGCTTGAACGCTAATGAAGCTTTCTTT
NA,NA,14,TRBJ1-5,TRBV6-2/TRBV6-3,CASSYSGGGRPQHF,TGTGCCAGCAGTTACTCGGGGGGCGGGAGACCCCAGCATTTT
NA,NA,14,TRBJ1-6,TRBV20-1,CSASSSSYNSPLHF,TGCAGTGCTAGTTCTAGCTCCTATAATTCACCCCTCCACTTT
TRBD1,NA,13,TRBJ2-1,TRBV12-3/TRBV12-4,CASSPGQTGEQFF,TGTGCCAGCAGTCCGGGACAGACAGGCGAGCAGTTCTTC
TRBD1,NA,14,TRBJ1-6,TRBV28,CASTQGAYNSPLHF,TGTGCCAGCACCCAGGGGGCCTATAATTCACCCCTCCACTTT
TRBD2,NA,16,TRBJ2-1,TRBV6-5,CASSYLSGTTGNEQFF,TGTGCCAGCAGTTACCTTAGCGGGACAACCGGCAATGAGCAGTTCTTC
NA,NA,13,TRBJ1-4,TRBV27,CASRDRRNEKLFF,TGTGCCAGCAGGGACCGGAGGAATGAAAAACTGTTTTTT
TRBD1,few,17,TRBJ1-3,TRBV28,CASSLAQGLYSGNTIYF,TGTGCCAGCAGTTTGGCACAGGGGCTTTACTCTGGAAACACCATATATTTT
NA,NA,14,TRBJ1-6,TRBV2,CASQTGTRDSPLHF,TGTGCCAGCCAAACAGGGACCAGGGATTCACCCCTCCACTTT
TRBD1,few,15,TRBJ1-4,TRBV5-1,CASSPTGNENEKLFF,TGCGCCAGCAGCCCGACAGGGAATGAGAATGAAAAACTGTTTTTT
TRBD2,NA,14,TRBJ2-7,TRBV7-3,CASSSLAGPYEQYF,TGTGCCAGCAGCTCGTTAGCGGGGCCGTACGAGCAGTACTTC
TRBD1,NA,18,TRBJ2-4,TRBV19,CASSSPGRQGLAKNIQYF,TGTGCCAGTAGTTCGCCGGGACGACAGGGGCTAGCCAAAAACATTCAGTACTTC
NA,few,13,TRBJ2-7,TRBV5-4,CASSLAGSYEQYF,TGTGCCAGCAGCTTGGCCGGCTCCTACGAGCAGTACTTC
TRBD1,NA,13,TRBJ1-2,TRBV5-1,CASSRGQGEGYTF,TGCGCCAGCAGCCGCGGACAGGGGGAGGGCTACACCTTC
TRBD1,NA,15,TRBJ1-5,TRBV7-2,CASSLVDRGNQPQHF,TGTGCCAGCAGCTTAGTCGACAGGGGCAATCAGCCCCAGCATTTT
NA,NA,15,TRBJ1-5,TRBV24-1,CATSDPSGQNQPQHF,TGTGCCACCAGTGATCCCTCTGGACAGAACCAGCCCCAGCATTTT
TRBD1,NA,14,TRBJ2-7,TRBV5-1,CASSSPGQNYEQYF,TGCGCCAGCAGCTCCCCGGGACAGAACTACGAGCAGTACTTC
TRBD1,few,14,TRBJ1-4,TRBV15,CATSSQGAFEKLFF,TGTGCCACCAGCTCACAGGGGGCGTTCGAAAAACTGTTTTTT
NA,NA,16,TRBJ2-1,TRBV2,CASSEEDNGPYNEQFF,TGTGCCAGCAGTGAAGAGGACAATGGTCCCTACAATGAGCAGTTCTTC
TRBD2,NA,13,TRBJ2-3,TRBV19,CASRRAGADTQYF,TGTGCCAGCCGACGAGCGGGAGCAGATACGCAGTATTTT
NA,NA,15,TRBJ2-7,TRBV11-2,CASSLLGPGRYEQYF,TGTGCCAGCAGCTTATTGGGCCCAGGGCGCTACGAGCAGTACTTC
TRBD1,NA,17,TRBJ1-6,TRBV18,CASSPYGQGARNSPLHF,TGTGCCAGCTCACCTTACGGACAGGGGGCTCGTAATTCACCCCTCCACTTT